This T cell receptor beta chain was retrieved from a study of cytomegalovirus exposure and HLA in healthy donors. Overall study results and limits: Researchers reported in a later analysis that a missense DCLRE1C variant was tied to TCR beta V- and J-gene trimming. TCR beta chains numbering some 160 were designated cytomegalovirus-associated.

The study ran its PCR with 60 Vbeta and 13 Jbeta primers. Under the authors' procedure: A follow-up analysis tallied around 80 million unique TCR beta chains, some 9.9 million shared. The table came from immunoSEQ multiplex PCR; TCRdb's copy has only in-frame clones and leaves some out. The V and J calls and clone size were taken over from that table, and D and trimming were inferred from the DNA. The sample records 150,000 to 200,000 clones, more than 75% being singletons. Germline V gene data show CDR1 as SNHLY and CDR2 as FYNNEI. Trimming removed 6 bases from V and 0 bases from J; junction bases left unmatched: 5. This CDR3 spans 15 amino acids. This clone was picked up one time. The antigen remains unidentified.

This chain joins TRBV2 and TRBJ2-3; 8 nucleotides align to TRBD2. This clonotype was obtained from a woman between 18 and 30 years old in good health and CMV-seronegative. Sample: PBMCs. CDR3 sequence reads: CASSLTSGSTDTQYF. The DNA of the CDR3 is TGTGCCAGCAGCCTCACTAGCGGTAGCACAGATACGCAGTATTTT. The whole variable domain, remainder taken from reference TRBV2 and TRBJ2-3, is EPEVTQTPSHQVTQMGQEVILRCVPISNHLYFYWYRQILGQKVEFLVSFYNNEISEKSEIFDDQFSVERPDGSNFTLKIRSTKLEDSAMYFCASSLTSGSTDTQYFGPGTRLTVL.